These 3 T cell receptor beta chains came from one sample sequenced in a study of T cell clonality in common variable immunodeficiency. Sequenced by immunoSEQ multiplex PCR; TCRdb stores in-frame clones only, minus some. Recorded here are about 66,000 clones, none singletons. The sample was peripheral blood mononuclear cells. These receptors were obtained from a person between 18 and 75 years old in good health.

This clone was seen many times. The CDR3 end is not reached by the read, which stops 3 residues before it; the germline J gene fills it in. This chain uses TRBV5-5 with TRBJ1-1; 12 nucleotides align to TRBD1. The CDR3 sequence is 14 residues long. V was clipped by 4 bases and J by 5 bases; unmatched bases: 3. Germline V gene lookup returns CDR1 SGHKS and CDR2 YYEKEE (reference sequence). This CDR3 reads CASSPGQGATEAFF. CDR3 DNA, as far as it was read: TGTGCCAGCAGCCCGGGACAGGGGGCGACTGAA.

This clone showed up many times. The read terminates 3 residues ahead of where the CDR3 ends, so the germline J gene completes it. The chain has TRBV7-3 and TRBJ2-3; D may be TRBD2 (6 bases). Looked up from germline, CDR1 is SGHTA and CDR2 is FQGTGA. This CDR3 contains 16 residues. Between the trimmed V and J ends, which lost 1 base and 2 bases, there was a span of 13 bases. CDR3 DNA, as far as it was read: TGTGCCAGCAGCTTAAGGTCGCGGGATTCCACAGATACG. Its protein product is CASSLRSRDSTDT. Given in full, the CDR3 is CASSLRSRDSTDTQYF.

In this sample, this clone turned up many times. The CDR3 end is not reached by the read, which stops 3 residues before it; the germline J gene fills it in. The V and J genes are TRBV6-1 and TRBJ2-1; 7 bases map to TRBD2. From germline, CDR1 is MNHNS and CDR2 SASEGT. V lost 0 bases and J lost 4; bases outside the gene matches: 3. The CDR3 totals 15 residues. CDR3: CASSEATSHYNEQFF. The sequenced part of the CDR3 DNA is TGTGCCAGCAGTGAAGCGACTAGCCATTACAATGAG.